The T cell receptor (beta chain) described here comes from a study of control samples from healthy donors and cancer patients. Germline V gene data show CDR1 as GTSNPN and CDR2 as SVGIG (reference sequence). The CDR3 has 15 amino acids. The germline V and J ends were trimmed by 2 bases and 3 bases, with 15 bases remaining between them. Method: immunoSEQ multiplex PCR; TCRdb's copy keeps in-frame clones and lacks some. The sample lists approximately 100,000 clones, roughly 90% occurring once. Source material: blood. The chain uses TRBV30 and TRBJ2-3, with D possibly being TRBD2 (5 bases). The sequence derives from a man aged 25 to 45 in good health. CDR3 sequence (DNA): TGTGCCTGGAGTTCAAGTGGGAGTAGAACAGATACGCAGTATTTT. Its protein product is CAWSSSGSRTDTQYF.